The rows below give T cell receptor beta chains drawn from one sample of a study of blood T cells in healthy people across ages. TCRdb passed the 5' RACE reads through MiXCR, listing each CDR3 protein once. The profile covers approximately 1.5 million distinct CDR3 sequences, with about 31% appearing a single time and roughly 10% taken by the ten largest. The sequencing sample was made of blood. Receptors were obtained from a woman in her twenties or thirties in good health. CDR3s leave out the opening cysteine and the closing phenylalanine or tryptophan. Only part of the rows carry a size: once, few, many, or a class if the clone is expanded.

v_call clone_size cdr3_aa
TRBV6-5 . ASSYRAGTGGGGTEAF
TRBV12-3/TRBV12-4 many ASSLGGETAEAF
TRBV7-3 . ASSPRTAGGQFRRNEQF
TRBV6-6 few ASSYSAEAGEYEQY
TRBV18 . ASSRHSGETQY
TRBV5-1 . ASSLIRQGLEETQY
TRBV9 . ASSETGGRTYNEQF
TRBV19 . ASSNTLDQY
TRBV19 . ASSLRVEETQY
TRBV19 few ASKESAYGYT
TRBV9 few ASSAAGGFYEQY
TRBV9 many ASSPVGRESSYEQY
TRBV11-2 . ASSLVKTPNEQY
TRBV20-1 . SAIGPSGRADTQY
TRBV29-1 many SACSAVSYEQY
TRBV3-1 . ASSQLKTGNYVGQY
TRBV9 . ASSVDSGGYGYT
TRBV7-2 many ASSSSRSQEQF
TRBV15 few ATSRVKRLEETQY
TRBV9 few ASSESDRGLYEQY
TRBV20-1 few SASVTGLAGNEQF
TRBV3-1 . ASNHGVGGGTQY
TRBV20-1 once RAKGGDYEQY
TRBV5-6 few ASSMGLDGANVLT
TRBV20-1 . SAPAAERLTYNEQF
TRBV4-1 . ASSKSPQDRDPYEQY
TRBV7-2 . ASSPGGRDEGTNEKLF
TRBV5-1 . ASSLPESYEQY
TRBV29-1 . SAQTWTGRKIYNGQF
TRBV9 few ASSVEQTSYEQY
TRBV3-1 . ASSRTSGTPLSSYNEQY
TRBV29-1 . SVGQENTGELF
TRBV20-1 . SARSGLLMYEQY
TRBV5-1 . ASSLASEYNEQF
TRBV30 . AWSGTHSSYNEQF
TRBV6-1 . ASSEAGRPGALAKNIQY
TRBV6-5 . ASMDGGSYGYT
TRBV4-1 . ASSQVGRSRMNTEAF
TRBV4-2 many ASSQETSGSDTQY
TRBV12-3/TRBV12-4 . ASSVRASNTEAF
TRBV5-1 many ASSLAGTGTYEQY
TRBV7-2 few ASSLGTSRVNEQF
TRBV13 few ASSFRRDSYEQY
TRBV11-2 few ASSPGGFGKF
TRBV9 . ASSPRTSGSADTQY
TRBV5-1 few ASSSPPGSPSYEQY
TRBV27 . ACSLLQGGEQY
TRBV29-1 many SVEVGGDQYEQY
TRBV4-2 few ASSQATGLLY
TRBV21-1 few ASSKAPSRDRGYEQY
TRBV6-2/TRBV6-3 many ASRDGYEQY
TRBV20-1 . SASPRGENPYEQY